Listed below are T cell receptor beta chains from one sample, sequenced in a study of T cells in Graves' hyperthyroidism and ophthalmopathy. TCRdb called the multiplex PCR reads again in MiXCR, with one record for every CDR3 protein. This sample has some 300,000 distinct CDR3 sequences, with about an eighth found just once. The sequenced sample was blood. The receptors come from a woman aged 25 to 39 with Graves' hyperthyroidism that later progressed to Graves' ophthalmopathy. The conserved cysteine and the conserved F or W are not part of the CDR3 here. Where a row states a size, it is once, few, many or the class of an expanded clone; other rows omit it.

CDR3 protein: ASSLYRNEQF
clone size: many
J gene: TRBJ2-1
V gene: TRBV12-3/TRBV12-4

CDR3 protein: ASSQDPGTVFAGQF
clone size: few
J gene: TRBJ2-1
V gene: TRBV4-1

CDR3 protein: ASGLDFRWVDSNQPQH
clone size: many
J gene: TRBJ1-5
V gene: TRBV12-5

CDR3 protein: ASSQGGGYEQF
clone size: many
J gene: TRBJ2-1
V gene: TRBV14

CDR3 protein: ASRSRRWDEQY
clone size: many
J gene: TRBJ2-7
V gene: TRBV27

CDR3 protein: ASSRGAGGVGTDTQY
clone size: many
J gene: TRBJ2-3
V gene: TRBV11-2

CDR3 protein: ASSLIGQLNTEAF
clone size: many
J gene: TRBJ1-1
V gene: TRBV12-3/TRBV12-4

CDR3 protein: ATSREAWGGYNEQF
clone size: few
J gene: TRBJ2-1
V gene: TRBV15

CDR3 protein: ASSWTGGNEKLF
clone size: many
J gene: TRBJ1-4
V gene: TRBV28

CDR3 protein: ASSVGTGSSSYNEQF
clone size: .
J gene: TRBJ2-1
V gene: TRBV5-8

CDR3 protein: ASSLNSGTGNTIY
clone size: few
J gene: TRBJ1-3
V gene: TRBV5-1

CDR3 protein: ASSERGGVTEAF
clone size: many
J gene: TRBJ1-1
V gene: TRBV6-1

CDR3 protein: ASSVEGKETQY
clone size: .
J gene: TRBJ2-5
V gene: TRBV9

CDR3 protein: ASSTPVHEQF
clone size: .
J gene: TRBJ2-1
V gene: TRBV19

CDR3 protein: ASSQTGKPEAF
clone size: many
J gene: TRBJ1-1
V gene: TRBV11-1

CDR3 protein: AWSEGAGYT
clone size: many
J gene: TRBJ1-2
V gene: TRBV30

CDR3 protein: ASSPQGLPSNYGYT
clone size: many
J gene: TRBJ1-2
V gene: TRBV7-9

CDR3 protein: ASSPTLAASYEQY
clone size: many
J gene: TRBJ2-7
V gene: TRBV6-1

CDR3 protein: ASSRDTHSYEQY
clone size: .
J gene: TRBJ2-7
V gene: TRBV7-8

CDR3 protein: AWRDRASSGNTIY
clone size: many
J gene: TRBJ1-3
V gene: TRBV30

CDR3 protein: ATLPSFPTGTVSNEQF
clone size: many
J gene: TRBJ2-1
V gene: TRBV10-3

CDR3 protein: ASSYLAGTPHNEQF
clone size: many
J gene: TRBJ2-1
V gene: TRBV6-2/TRBV6-3

CDR3 protein: ASSLNYASGANVLT
clone size: few
J gene: TRBJ2-6
V gene: TRBV7-3

CDR3 protein: ASSKRGGEQY
clone size: many
J gene: TRBJ2-7
V gene: TRBV2

CDR3 protein: ASSPLEGRRSYEQY
clone size: many
J gene: TRBJ2-7
V gene: TRBV4-1

CDR3 protein: ASSHDYGLF
clone size: .
J gene: TRBJ2-2
V gene: TRBV6-1

CDR3 protein: ASSQDRFEGAGETQY
clone size: few
J gene: TRBJ2-5
V gene: TRBV5-5

CDR3 protein: ASSSPDRVFFYGYT
clone size: .
J gene: TRBJ1-2
V gene: TRBV7-2

CDR3 protein: ASSPSQGANQPQH
clone size: .
J gene: TRBJ1-5
V gene: TRBV18

CDR3 protein: ASSEAGVGTEAF
clone size: .
J gene: TRBJ1-1
V gene: TRBV12-3/TRBV12-4

CDR3 protein: ASSSGGKGNTEAF
clone size: many
J gene: TRBJ1-1
V gene: TRBV27

CDR3 protein: ASSPGNQNEKLF
clone size: .
J gene: TRBJ1-4
V gene: TRBV7-2

CDR3 protein: ASSALAGANNEQF
clone size: .
J gene: TRBJ2-1
V gene: TRBV27

CDR3 protein: ASSVSLTFHIQY
clone size: .
J gene: TRBJ2-4
V gene: TRBV28

CDR3 protein: ASSLSGSRNNEQF
clone size: many
J gene: TRBJ2-1
V gene: TRBV5-1